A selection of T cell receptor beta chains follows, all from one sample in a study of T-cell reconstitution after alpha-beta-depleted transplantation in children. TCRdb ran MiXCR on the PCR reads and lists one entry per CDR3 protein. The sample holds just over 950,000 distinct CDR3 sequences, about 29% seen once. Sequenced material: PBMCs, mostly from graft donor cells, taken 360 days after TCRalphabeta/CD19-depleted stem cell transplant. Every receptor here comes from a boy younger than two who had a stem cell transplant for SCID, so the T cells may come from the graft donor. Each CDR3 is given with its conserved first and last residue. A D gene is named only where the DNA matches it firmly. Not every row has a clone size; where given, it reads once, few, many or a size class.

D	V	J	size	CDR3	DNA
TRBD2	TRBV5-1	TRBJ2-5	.	CASSLALAETQETQYF	TGCGCCAGCAGCTTGGCTCTAGCGGAGACCCAAGAGACCCAGTACTTC
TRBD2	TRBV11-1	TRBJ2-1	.	CANLTSGGAGGSYNEQFF	TGTGCCAACCTCACTAGCGGGGGGGCCGGGGGATCCTACAATGAGCAGTTCTTC
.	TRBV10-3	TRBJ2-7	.	CAITPGGASKQYF	TGTGCCATCACCCCGGGCGGGGCGAGTAAGCAGTACTTC
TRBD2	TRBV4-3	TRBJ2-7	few	CASSTFSGGDSYEQYF	TGCGCCAGCAGCACCTTTAGCGGGGGTGACTCCTACGAGCAGTACTTC
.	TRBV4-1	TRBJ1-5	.	CASSFLVAADNQPQHF	TGCGCCAGCAGCTTCCTGGTGGCGGCAGACAATCAGCCCCAGCATTTT
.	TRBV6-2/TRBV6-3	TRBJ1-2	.	CASHVRNYGYTF	TGTGCCAGCCACGTGAGGAACTATGGCTACACCTTC
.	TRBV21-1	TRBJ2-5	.	CASRRGAGLETQYF	TGTGCCAGCCGCCGTGGAGCGGGGTTGGAGACCCAGTACTTC
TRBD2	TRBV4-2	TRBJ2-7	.	CASSQEPAGGPLEQYF	TGTGCCAGCAGCCAAGAGCCAGCGGGGGGGCCTCTTGAGCAGTACTTC
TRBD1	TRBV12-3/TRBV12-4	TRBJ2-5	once	CASSFRGPSGGTQYF	TGTGCCAGCAGTTTCAGGGGGCCCTCCGGGGGGACCCAGTACTTC
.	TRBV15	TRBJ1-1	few	CATSRARTEVGTEAFF	TGTGCCACCAGCAGAGCCCGGACAGAGGTGGGCACTGAAGCTTTCTTT
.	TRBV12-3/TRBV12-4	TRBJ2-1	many	CASSFAGRSSYNEQFF	TGTGCCAGCAGTTTCGCGGGCAGGAGCTCCTACAATGAGCAGTTCTTC
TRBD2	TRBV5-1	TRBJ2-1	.	CASSLGVLAGGSLSYNEQFF	TGCGCCAGCAGCTTGGGGGTACTAGCGGGGGGGTCCCTCTCCTACAATGAGCAGTTCTTC
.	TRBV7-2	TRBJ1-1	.	CASSLDGRLNTEAFF	TGTGCCAGCAGCTTAGATGGCCGGCTGAACACTGAAGCTTTCTTT
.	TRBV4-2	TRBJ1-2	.	CASSPGAGSLTYGYTF	TGTGCCAGCAGCCCCGGGGCTGGGAGCCTAACCTATGGCTACACCTTC
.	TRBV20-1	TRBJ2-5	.	CSARAVLLREETQYF	TGCAGTGCTAGAGCCGTACTTCTACGAGAGGAGACCCAGTACTTC
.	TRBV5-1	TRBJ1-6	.	CASSLDWGGRNSPLHF	TGCGCCAGCAGCCTCGATTGGGGAGGGCGGAATTCACCCCTCCACTTT
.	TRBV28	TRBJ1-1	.	CASSFARNTEAFF	TGTGCCAGCAGTTTTGCACGGAACACTGAAGCTTTCTTT
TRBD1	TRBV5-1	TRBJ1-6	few	CASSSGQGIQWPLHF	TGCGCCAGCAGCTCGGGACAGGGTATCCAATGGCCCCTCCACTTT
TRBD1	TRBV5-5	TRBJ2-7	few	CATKTGATSGLYEQYF	TGTGCCACCAAGACAGGGGCGACCTCAGGACTCTACGAGCAGTACTTC
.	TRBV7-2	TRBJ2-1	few	CASSYSSSSYNEQFF	TGTGCCAGCAGCTATAGTTCCAGCTCCTACAATGAGCAGTTCTTC
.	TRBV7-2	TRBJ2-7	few	CASSLALGGFSYEQYF	TGTGCCAGCAGCTTAGCGCTAGGAGGGTTCTCCTACGAGCAGTACTTC
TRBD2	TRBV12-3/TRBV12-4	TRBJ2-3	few	CASSLDGRGHTDTQYF	TGTGCCAGCAGTTTAGATGGGAGGGGCCATACAGATACGCAGTATTTT
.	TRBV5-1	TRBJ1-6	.	CASSLAGGTRNSPLHF	TGCGCCAGCAGCTTGGCCGGGGGAACACGGAATTCACCCCTCCACTTT
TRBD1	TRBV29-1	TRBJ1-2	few	CSVLPWTGLYGYTF	TGCAGCGTTCTACCTTGGACAGGTCTCTATGGCTACACCTTC
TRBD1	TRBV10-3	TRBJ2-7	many	CAISVRDRDIYEQYF	TGTGCCATCAGTGTCCGGGACAGGGATATTTACGAGCAGTACTTC
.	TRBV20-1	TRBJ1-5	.	CSAQGTSNQPQHF	TGCAGTGCCCAGGGGACAAGCAATCAGCCCCAGCATTTT
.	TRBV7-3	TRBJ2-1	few	CASSWTLSNEQFF	TGTGCCAGCAGTTGGACTCTCTCCAATGAGCAGTTCTTC
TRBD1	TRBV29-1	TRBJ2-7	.	CSGLFPGQSTYEQYF	TGCAGCGGTCTATTCCCGGGACAGAGTACCTACGAGCAGTACTTC
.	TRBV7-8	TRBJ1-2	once	CASSSGAVHYGYTF	TGTGCCAGCAGCTCGGGGGCAGTCCACTATGGCTACACCTTC
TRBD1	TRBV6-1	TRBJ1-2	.	CASRWDRGLGGYTF	TGTGCCAGCAGATGGGACAGGGGATTGGGTGGCTACACCTTC
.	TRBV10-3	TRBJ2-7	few	CAIRGGGSPGEQYF	TGTGCCATCAGGGGCGGAGGGTCACCGGGAGAGCAGTACTTC
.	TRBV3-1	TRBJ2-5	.	CASSELEWYF	TGTGCCAGCAGCGAATTGGAGTGGTACTTC
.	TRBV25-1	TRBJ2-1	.	CASSEWGGENNEQFF	TGTGCCAGCAGTGAGTGGGGTGGGGAGAACAATGAGCAGTTCTTC
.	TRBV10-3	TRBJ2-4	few	CAISGPQKNIQYF	TGTGCCATCAGTGGACCCCAGAAAAACATTCAGTACTTC
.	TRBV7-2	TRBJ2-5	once	CASSLRSLETQYF	TGTGCCAGCAGCTTACGGTCGTTAGAGACCCAGTACTTC
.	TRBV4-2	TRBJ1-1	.	CASSQELLPVNTEAFF	TGTGCCAGCAGCCAAGAGTTGCTACCCGTGAACACTGAAGCTTTCTTT
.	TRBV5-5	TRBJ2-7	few	CASSLNRDIIYEQYF	TGTGCCAGCAGCTTAAACAGGGATATAATCTACGAGCAGTACTTC
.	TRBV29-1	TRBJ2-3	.	CSAMPTDTQYF	TGCAGCGCGATGCCAACAGATACGCAGTATTTT
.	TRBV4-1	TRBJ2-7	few	CASSHSDSQTYEQYF	TGCGCCAGCAGCCACTCAGACAGCCAGACCTACGAGCAGTACTTC
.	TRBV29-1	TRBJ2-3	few	CSVLGGRSTDTQYF	TGCAGCGTGTTAGGGGGAAGGAGCACAGATACGCAGTATTTT
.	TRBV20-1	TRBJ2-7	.	CSARGGLYYEQYF	TGCAGTGCCCGAGGGGGTTTATACTACGAGCAGTACTTC
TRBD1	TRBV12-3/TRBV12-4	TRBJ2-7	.	CASSNRDRAHEQYF	TGTGCCAGCAGTAACCGGGACAGGGCCCACGAGCAGTACTTC
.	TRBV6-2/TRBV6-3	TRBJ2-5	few	CASIKGPSPAETQYF	TGTGCCAGCATCAAAGGCCCTTCTCCGGCGGAGACCCAGTACTTC
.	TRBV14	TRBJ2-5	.	CASSHAQETQYF	TGTGCCAGCAGCCATGCACAAGAGACCCAGTACTTC
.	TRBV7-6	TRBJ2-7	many	CASSLAPPDTLYEQYF	TGTGCCAGCAGCTTAGCACCCCCGGACACCCTATACGAGCAGTACTTC
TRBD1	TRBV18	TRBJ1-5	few	CASSPQLLQGAQEPQHF	TGTGCCAGCTCACCCCAACTCTTACAGGGGGCGCAGGAGCCCCAGCATTTT
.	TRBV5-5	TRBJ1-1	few	CASSSSGFSGTEAFF	TGTGCCAGCAGCTCGTCAGGGTTCTCAGGCACTGAAGCTTTCTTT
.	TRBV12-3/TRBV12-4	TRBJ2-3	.	CASSLPPGLYTQYF	TGTGCCAGCAGTCTACCACCCGGGCTTTATACGCAGTATTTT
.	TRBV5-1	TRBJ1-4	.	CASSLGSPTNEKLFF	TGCGCCAGCAGCTTGGGGAGTCCAACTAATGAAAAACTGTTTTTT
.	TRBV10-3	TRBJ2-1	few	CAISEGGSIEQFF	TGTGCCATCAGTGAGGGGGGCTCCATTGAGCAGTTCTTC
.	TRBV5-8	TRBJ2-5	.	CASSLRQVRPVETQYF	TGTGCCAGCAGCCTTAGACAGGTTCGACCGGTAGAGACCCAGTACTTC
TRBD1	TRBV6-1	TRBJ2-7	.	CASRPPGQGAGEQYF	TGTGCCAGCAGACCGCCGGGACAGGGGGCGGGCGAGCAGTACTTC
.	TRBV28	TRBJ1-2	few	CASSSTFGTDFIGYTF	TGTGCCAGCAGTTCAACGTTCGGGACTGACTTTATTGGCTACACCTTC
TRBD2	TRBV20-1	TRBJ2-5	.	CSARVGTSGETQYF	TGCAGTGCTAGAGTTGGGACTAGCGGAGAGACCCAGTACTTC